The source of this T cell receptor beta chain is a study of early T cells in non-severe SARS-CoV-2 infection. Whole-study findings and limits: VDJdb-based matching was biased toward anti-spike CD8 responses and missed private and CD4 specificities.

Unique molecular identifier tags were affixed to discrete cDNA molecules. TCRdb reprocessed the 5' RACE reads via MiXCR and lists one record per CDR3 protein. The sample has some 96,000 distinct CDR3 sequences; approximately 10% are singletons. Regarding this clonotype: Antigen: not known.

CDR1 is DFQATT and CDR2 is SNEGSKA in the germline V gene (reference sequence). The CDR3 consists of 13 residues. With 6 bases clipped from V and 7 bases from J, the junction kept 7 bases outside the gene matches. The sequence derives from an adult who was a healthcare worker with PCR-confirmed SARS-CoV-2 infection or an uninfected control (not recorded which). Sequences were derived from whole blood, sampled at baseline. This chain connects TRBV20-1 to TRBJ2-3; 10 bases match TRBD2. DNA for the CDR3: TGCAGTGCCAGCGGGGGGGGACAGAATACGCAGTATTTT. The encoded protein is CSASGGGQNTQYF.